This TCR beta chain was profiled in a study of cytomegalovirus exposure and HLA in healthy donors. The study, taken as a whole, reports: In a later analysis, a missense DCLRE1C variant was linked to TCR beta V- and J-gene trimming.

The CDR3 contains 11 residues. Germline V gene data show CDR1 as SGDLS and CDR2 as YYNGEE. V lost 3 bases, J lost 7 bases, and 8 bases lay in between. Healthy bone marrow donors made up the cohort. Only a few counts were recorded for this clone. Its matching antigen is unknown. With 60 Vbeta and 13 Jbeta primers, the PCR was carried out. Method: immunoSEQ multiplex PCR; TCRdb's copy keeps in-frame clones and lacks some. The sample includes more than 95,000 clones, around 10% of them seen just once. This TCR came from a middle-aged man in good health and CMV-seropositive. The J gene is TRBJ2-7, the V gene TRBV9; D is perhaps TRBD2 (6 bases). The specimen was PBMCs. CDR3 amino acids: CASSDGGEQYF. CDR3 nucleotides: TGTGCCAGCAGCGATGGAGGGGAGCAGTACTTC.